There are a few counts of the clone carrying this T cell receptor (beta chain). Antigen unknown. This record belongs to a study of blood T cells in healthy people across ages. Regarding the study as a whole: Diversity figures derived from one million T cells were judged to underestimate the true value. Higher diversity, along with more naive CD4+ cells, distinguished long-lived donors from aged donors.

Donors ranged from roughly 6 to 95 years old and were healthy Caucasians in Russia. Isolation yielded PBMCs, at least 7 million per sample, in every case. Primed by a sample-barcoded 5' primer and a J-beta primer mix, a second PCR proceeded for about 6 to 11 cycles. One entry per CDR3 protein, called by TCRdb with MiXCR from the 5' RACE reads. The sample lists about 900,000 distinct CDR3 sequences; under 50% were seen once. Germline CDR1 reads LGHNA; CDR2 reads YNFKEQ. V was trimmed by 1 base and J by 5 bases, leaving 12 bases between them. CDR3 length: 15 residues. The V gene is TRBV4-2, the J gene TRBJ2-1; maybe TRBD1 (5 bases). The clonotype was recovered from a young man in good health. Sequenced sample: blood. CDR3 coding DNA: TGTGCCAGCAGCCAAGGGGGCATCGGAGACAATGAGCAGTTCTTC. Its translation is CASSQGGIGDNEQFF.